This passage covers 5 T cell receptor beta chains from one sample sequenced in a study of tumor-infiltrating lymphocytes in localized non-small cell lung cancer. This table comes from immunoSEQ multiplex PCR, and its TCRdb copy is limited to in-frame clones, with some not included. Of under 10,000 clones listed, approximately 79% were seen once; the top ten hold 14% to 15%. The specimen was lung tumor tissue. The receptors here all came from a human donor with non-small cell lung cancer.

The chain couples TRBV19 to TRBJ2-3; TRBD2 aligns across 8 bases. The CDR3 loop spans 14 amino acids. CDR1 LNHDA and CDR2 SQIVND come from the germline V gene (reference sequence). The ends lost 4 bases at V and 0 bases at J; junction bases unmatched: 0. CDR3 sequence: CASSTSGSTDTQYF. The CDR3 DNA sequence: TGTGCCAGTAGTACTAGCGGGAGCACAGATACGCAGTATTTT.

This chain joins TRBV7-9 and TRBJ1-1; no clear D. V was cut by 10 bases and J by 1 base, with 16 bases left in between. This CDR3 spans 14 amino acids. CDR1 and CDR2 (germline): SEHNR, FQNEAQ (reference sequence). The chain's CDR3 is CAMRAASANTEAFF. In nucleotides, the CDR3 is TGTGCCATGCGGGCCGCCTCTGCGAACACTGAAGCTTTCTTT.

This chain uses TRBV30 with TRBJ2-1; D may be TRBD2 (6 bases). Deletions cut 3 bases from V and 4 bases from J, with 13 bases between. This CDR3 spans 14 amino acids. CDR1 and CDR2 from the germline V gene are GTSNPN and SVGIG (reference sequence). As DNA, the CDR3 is TGTGCCTGGAGCGGGACTGCTCTTTACAATGAGCAGTTCTTC. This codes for CAWSGTALYNEQFF.

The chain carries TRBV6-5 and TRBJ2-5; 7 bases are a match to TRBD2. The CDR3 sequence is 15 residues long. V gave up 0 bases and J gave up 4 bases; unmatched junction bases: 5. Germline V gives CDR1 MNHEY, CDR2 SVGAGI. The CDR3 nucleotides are TGTGCCAGCAGTTACTCGTTCTTAGCGGGAGAGACCCAGTACTTC. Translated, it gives CASSYSFLAGETQYF.

CDR3 coding DNA: TGCGCCAGCAGCCAAGAAGGCCGAGCTTTGGTATCTGAAGCTTTCTTT. Its protein product is CASSQEGRALVSEAFF. The chain couples TRBV4-1 to TRBJ1-1, with D uncertain. CDR1 and CDR2 (germline): MGHRA, YSYEKL. V dropped 0 bases and J dropped 6 bases, with 17 bases sitting between them. This CDR3 is built from 16 residues.